This TCR beta chain was sequenced in a study of sequential checkpoint blockade in melanoma. This clone was recorded once. TCRdb keeps only in-frame clones here, not all; method: immunoSEQ multiplex PCR. The top ten hold about 25% of the sample, which has roughly 13,000 clones, less than 75% seen once. The treatment denotes: randomized to nivolumab then ipilimumab (arm A) or the reverse (arm B). No patient had prior DNA-damaging chemotherapy. Live CD3+CD8+ CD19− CD56− cells were sorted from PBMCs. The sequence came from a human donor with melanoma. The sample in question was CD8+ T cells sorted from blood (inferred from file names), obtained from a patient given nivolumab and ipilimumab in sequence.

The CDR3, as DNA: TGTGCCAGCAAGGGAGACTCTATGGGCTACACCTTC. It is translated as CASKGDSMGYTF. V is TRBV9 and J is TRBJ1-2, with unresolved D. Trimming pared 6 bases from V and 8 bases from J, leaving 14 bases between. The CDR3 runs to 12 residues. Germline CDR1 reads SGDLS; CDR2 reads YYNGEE. The variable domain in full, with the rest retrieved from reference TRBV9 and TRBJ1-2, is DSGVTQTPKHLITATGQRVTLRCSPRSGDLSVYWYQQSLDQGLQFLIQYYNGEERAKGNILERFSAQQFPDLHSELNLSSLELGDSALYFCASKGDSMGYTFGSGTRLTVV.